The 18 T cell receptor beta chains reported below all come from one sample, sequenced in a study of blood T cell repertoires in COVID-19. Only in-frame clones appear in the TCRdb table, and some are missing; sequencing was by immunoSEQ multiplex PCR. The table records about 330,000 clones, about 87% of them present only once. Material for sequencing was PBMCs or T cells enriched from blood (not recorded which). These receptors originate from a man younger than 40 who had recovered from COVID-19.

The CDR3 loop reads CASSDGRVWSGGSETQYF. DNA for the CDR3: TGTGCCAGCAGCGATGGAAGAGTCTGGAGCGGGGGGTCAGAGACCCAGTACTTC. The chain couples TRBV5-6 to TRBJ2-5; 9 bases align to TRBD2. With V trimmed by 4 bases and J by 4 bases, 17 bases remained unmatched. Germline V gene data show CDR1 as SGHDT and CDR2 as YYEEEE. The CDR3 consists of 18 residues.

The chain employs TRBV18 and TRBJ2-1; D ambiguous. Trimming removed 0 bases at V and 1 base at J, with 10 bases between. CDR1 and CDR2 (germline): KGHSH, LQKENI. This CDR3 is 16 amino acids long. In DNA, the CDR3 is TGTGCCAGCTCACCACCGAATAGCAGATCCTACAATGAGCAGTTCTTC. Protein sequence: CASSPPNSRSYNEQFF.

The gene calls are TRBV4-1 and TRBJ2-2; D possibly corresponds to TRBD1 (6 bases). The germline V gene has CDR1 MGHRA and CDR2 YSYEKL. Trimming pared 4 bases from V and 4 bases from J, leaving 16 bases between. The length of the CDR3 is 16 residues. CDR3 protein: CASSPEQGRSTGELFF. CDR3 sequence (DNA): TGCGCCAGCAGCCCCGAGCAGGGGCGAAGCACCGGGGAGCTGTTTTTT.

J is TRBJ1-2 and V is TRBV28, with TRBD1 identical over 9 bases. The CDR3 loop spans 16 amino acids. Trimming cost V 5 bases and J 3 bases; bases outside gene matches: 10. CDR1 is MDHEN and CDR2 is SYDVKM in the germline V gene. The CDR3 region is CASSRIQGALDYGYTF. The CDR3 DNA reads TGTGCCAGCAGTCGCATACAGGGGGCGTTGGACTATGGCTACACCTTC.

The chain uses TRBV7-9 and TRBJ1-2; D is ambiguous. The CDR3 is 12 residues long. Trimming took 8 bases from V and 6 from J, leaving 13 bases between them. Germline CDR1 is SEHNR and CDR2 is FQNEAQ (reference sequence). Written as DNA, the CDR3 is TGTGCCAGCGCAAGAGAGGGTCATGGCTACACCTTC. Translated, it gives CASAREGHGYTF. Looking up the rest from reference TRBV7-9 and TRBJ1-2 gives the full variable domain: DTGVSQNPRHKITKRGQNVTFRCDPISEHNRLYWYRQTLGQGPEFLTYFQNEAQLEKSRLLSDRFSAERPKGSFSTLEIQRTEQGDSAMYLCASAREGHGYTFGSGTRLTVV.

V and J are TRBV23-1 and TRBJ1-4; 10 bases are a match to TRBD1. TRBV23-1 is classed as an ORF, of uncertain function. This CDR3 spans 18 amino acids. V lost 0 bases to trimming and J lost 0 bases; unmatched junction nucleotides: 4. The CDR3 region is CASSQSRDRGPTNEKLFF. CDR3 coding DNA: TGCGCCAGCAGTCAATCCCGGGACAGGGGACCAACTAATGAAAAACTGTTTTTT.

This clone was observed once. V gene TRBV20-1 combines with J gene TRBJ2-3; TRBD2 matches 8 bases. The V and J ends lost 3 bases and 2 bases, in that order; junction bases with no gene match: 10. The CDR3 has 16 residues. The germline gives CDR1 DFQATT, CDR2 SNEGSKA (reference sequence). The CDR3 DNA is TGCAGTGCTAGTTATGCCCGCGGGGGGCCCACAGATACGCAGTATTTT. It translates to CSASYARGGPTDTQYF.

The J gene is TRBJ2-5, the V gene TRBV21-1; the D call TRBD1 from the table was never checked on the DNA. TRBV21-1 is noted as a pseudogene. This CDR3 has 19 residues. CDR3 amino acids: CASSKGGQGARVKTETQYF. Here the CDR3 DNA reads TGTGCCAGCAGCAAAGGGGGCCAGGGGGCGAGGGTAAAGACAGAGACCCAGTACTTC.

This clone has only one observation. This sequence joins TRBV2 and TRBJ1-2; a possible D gene is TRBD1 (6 bases). The CDR3 consists of 14 residues. V was shortened by 3 bases and J by 11 bases, with 19 bases between the two germline ends. CDR1 and CDR2 from the germline V gene are SNHLY and FYNNEI. CDR3: CASSEWQGSIVYTF. CDR3 nucleotides: TGTGCCAGCAGTGAGTGGCAGGGGAGTATCGTGTACACCTTC.

The chain carries TRBV28 and TRBJ1-5, with 9 bases fitting TRBD1. Germline loops: CDR1 MDHEN, CDR2 SYDVKM. V was clipped by 6 bases and J by 5 bases; unmatched bases: 8. The CDR3 spans 15 residues. The CDR3 is CASRGGQGGDQPQHF. The CDR3 DNA reads TGTGCCAGCAGGGGGGGACAGGGTGGCGATCAGCCCCAGCATTTT.

The rearrangement links TRBV28 to TRBJ1-6; D remains unclear. Deletions cut 3 bases from V and 0 bases from J, with 9 bases between. The germline V gene encodes CDR1 MDHEN and CDR2 SYDVKM. The CDR3 extends over 16 amino acids. The CDR3 sequence is CASSLGPSSYNSPLHF. In DNA form, the CDR3 reads TGTGCCAGCAGTTTGGGCCCGAGCTCCTATAATTCACCCCTCCACTTT.

The chain is built from TRBV9 and TRBJ2-4; 12 nucleotides agree with TRBD2. This CDR3 contains 14 residues. V shed 4 bases, J shed 15 bases, and the junction held 11 bases outside the gene matches. The germline V gene has CDR1 SGDLS and CDR2 YYNGEE. The CDR3 loop reads CASSPSGLAGTLYF. The CDR3 nucleotides are TGTGCCAGCAGCCCCTCCGGACTAGCGGGGACACTGTACTTC.

V and J are TRBV7-8 and TRBJ1-1, with D unresolved. V lost 5 bases and J lost 1, with 14 bases in between. The CDR3 extends over 15 amino acids. Looked up from germline, CDR1 is SGHVS and CDR2 is FQNEAQ. Here the CDR3 reads CASSISSPGNTEAFF. CDR3 in DNA: TGTGCCAGCAGCATTAGTTCTCCGGGGAACACTGAAGCTTTCTTT.

The J gene is TRBJ1-1, the V gene TRBV29-1; 7 bases fit TRBD1. There are 13 residues in the CDR3. Trimming at V came to 7 bases and at J to 3 bases, leaving 8 bases not matched to a gene. CDR1 and CDR2 from the germline V gene are SQVTM and ANQGSEA. CDR3 in amino acids: CSAQDRLHTEAFF. The CDR3 bases are TGCAGCGCCCAGGACAGGTTGCACACTGAAGCTTTCTTT.

The rearrangement links TRBV5-5 to TRBJ2-2, with a weak D call TRBD1 (5 bases). Trimming took off 0 bases at V and 0 bases at J, with 12 bases between the two ends. The length of the CDR3 is 17 residues. Germline assignment: CDR1 SGHKS and CDR2 YYEKEE (reference sequence). Written as DNA, the CDR3 is TGTGCCAGCAGCTTGGGACAGCCAATAACGAACACCGGGGAGCTGTTTTTT. It specifies CASSLGQPITNTGELFF.

J is TRBJ2-5 and V is TRBV7-2; D is undetermined. The length of the CDR3 is 12 residues. The V and J ends lost 5 bases and 5 bases respectively, with 9 bases between them. Germline CDR1 and CDR2: SGHTA and FQGNSA. The DNA of the CDR3 is TGTGCCAGCAGCAGGAGTCTGGAGACCCAGTACTTC. It is translated as CASSRSLETQYF.

V usage is TRBV18 and J usage is TRBJ2-4; D is unclear. The CDR3 has 16 amino acids. V lost 2 bases, J lost 3 bases, and 14 bases lay in between. The germline gives CDR1 KGHSH, CDR2 LQKENI. The CDR3 sequence: CASSPYVAVDKNIQYF. The CDR3 DNA is TGTGCCAGCTCACCATATGTAGCAGTGGACAAAAACATTCAGTACTTC.

V and J are TRBV9 and TRBJ2-1; 12 bases align to TRBD2. J was trimmed by 7 bases and V by 0 bases; bases with no gene match: 11. Germline-derived CDR1 and CDR2 are SGDLS and YYNGEE. This CDR3 has 18 residues. The CDR3 reads CASSVATLAGGLYNEQFF. CDR3 coding DNA: TGTGCCAGCAGCGTAGCTACGCTAGCGGGGGGGCTGTATAATGAGCAGTTCTTC.